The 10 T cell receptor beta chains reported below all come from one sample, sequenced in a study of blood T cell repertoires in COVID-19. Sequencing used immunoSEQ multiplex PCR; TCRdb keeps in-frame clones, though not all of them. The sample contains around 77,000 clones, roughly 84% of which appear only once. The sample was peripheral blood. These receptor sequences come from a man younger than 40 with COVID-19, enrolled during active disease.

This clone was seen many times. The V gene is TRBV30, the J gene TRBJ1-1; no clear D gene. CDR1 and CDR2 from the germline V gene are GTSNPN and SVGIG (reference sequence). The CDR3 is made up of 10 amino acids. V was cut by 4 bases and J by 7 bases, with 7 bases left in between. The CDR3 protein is CAWMSDEAFF. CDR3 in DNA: TGTGCCTGGATGAGTGATGAAGCTTTCTTT.

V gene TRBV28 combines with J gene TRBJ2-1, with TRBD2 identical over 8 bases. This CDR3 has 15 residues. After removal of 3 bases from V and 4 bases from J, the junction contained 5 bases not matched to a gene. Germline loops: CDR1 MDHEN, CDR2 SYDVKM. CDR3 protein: CASSLTSEHYNEQFF. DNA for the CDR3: TGTGCCAGCAGTTTGACTAGCGAGCATTACAATGAGCAGTTCTTC.

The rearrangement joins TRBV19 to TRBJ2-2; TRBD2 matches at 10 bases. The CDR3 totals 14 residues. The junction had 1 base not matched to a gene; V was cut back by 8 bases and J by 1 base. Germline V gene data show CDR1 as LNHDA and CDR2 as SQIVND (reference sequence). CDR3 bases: TGTGCCAGTTCTAGCGGGAGGAACACCGGGGAGCTGTTTTTT. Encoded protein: CASSSGRNTGELFF.

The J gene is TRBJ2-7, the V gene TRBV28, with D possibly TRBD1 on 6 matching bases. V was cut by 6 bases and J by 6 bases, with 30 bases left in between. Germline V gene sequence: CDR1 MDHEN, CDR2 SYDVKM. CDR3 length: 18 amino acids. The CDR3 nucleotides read TGTGCCAGCAGCTCTAGCCTACTTGGGACACTCCGAAGGGGCGAGCAGTACTTC. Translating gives CASSSSLLGTLRRGEQYF.

The CDR3 reads CASSFGTVNTEAFF. CDR3 DNA sequence: TGTGCCAGCAGCTTTGGGACAGTGAACACTGAAGCTTTCTTT. The rearrangement uses TRBV5-6 and TRBJ1-1; 7 positions match TRBD1. The germline V gene encodes CDR1 SGHDT and CDR2 YYEEEE. This CDR3 has 14 amino acids. V gave up 2 bases and J gave up 0 bases; unmatched junction bases: 1.

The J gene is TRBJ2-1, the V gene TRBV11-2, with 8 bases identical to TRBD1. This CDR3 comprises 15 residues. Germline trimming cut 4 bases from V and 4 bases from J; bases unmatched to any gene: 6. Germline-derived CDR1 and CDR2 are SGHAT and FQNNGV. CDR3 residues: CASSSRDRLYNEQFF. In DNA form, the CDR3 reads TGTGCCAGCAGCTCCCGGGACAGGTTATACAATGAGCAGTTCTTC.

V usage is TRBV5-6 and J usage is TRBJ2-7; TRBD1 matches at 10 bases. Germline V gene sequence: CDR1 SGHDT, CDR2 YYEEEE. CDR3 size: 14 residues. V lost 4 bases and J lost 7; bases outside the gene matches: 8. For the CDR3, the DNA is TGTGCCAGCAGCACCCGACAGGGGGCGAGGGAGCAGTACTTC. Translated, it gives CASSTRQGAREQYF.

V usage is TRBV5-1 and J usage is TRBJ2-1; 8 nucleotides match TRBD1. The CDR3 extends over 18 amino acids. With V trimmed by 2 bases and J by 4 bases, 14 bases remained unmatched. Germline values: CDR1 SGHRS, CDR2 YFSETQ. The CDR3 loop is CASSFTFAGTGLYNEQFF. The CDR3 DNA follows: TGCGCCAGCAGCTTCACCTTCGCCGGGACAGGTCTATACAATGAGCAGTTCTTC.

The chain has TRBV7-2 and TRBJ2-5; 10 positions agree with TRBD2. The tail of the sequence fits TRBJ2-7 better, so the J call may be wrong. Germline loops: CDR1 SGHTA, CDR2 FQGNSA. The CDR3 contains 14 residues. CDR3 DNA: TGTGCCAGCAGCTTAGACAGACTAGCGGGCGAGCAGTACTTC. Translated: CASSLDRLAGEQYF.

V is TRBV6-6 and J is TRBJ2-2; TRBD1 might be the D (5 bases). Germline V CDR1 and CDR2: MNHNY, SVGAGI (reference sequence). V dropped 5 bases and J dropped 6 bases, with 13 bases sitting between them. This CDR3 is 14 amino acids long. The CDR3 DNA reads TGTGCCAGCAGTCAAGTTGGGGCGGCCGGGGAGCTGTTTTTT. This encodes CASSQVGAAGELFF.